This section outlines one T cell receptor beta chain sequence together with its context. Its antigen is as yet unknown. The data were taken from a study of T cell responses to AZD1222 COVID-19 vaccine. Study at large: Recipients boosted at about 4 weeks or about 12 weeks are pooled.

From germline, CDR1 is MDHEN and CDR2 SYDVKM. Trimming cost V 8 bases and J 4 bases, with 15 bases left between them. CDR3 length: 14 residues. Profiled with immunoSEQ multiplex PCR; TCRdb holds only in-frame clones, not every one. This repertoire shows 110,000 to 150,000 clones, more than 85% found once; its top ten account for more than 3%. Broader study findings: Donors skewed white British and female; clonal diversity was possibly underestimated. A reported finding is that nearly half of spike-specific TCRs target unmutated variant regions. Baseline antibody screening turned up just a handful of seropositive AZD1222 recipients.

The TCR sequence derives from an adult in good health. The chain links TRBV28 to TRBJ2-1; D remains unclear. Sequenced here: peripheral blood, sampled on day 0 of AZD1222 vaccination. CDR3 sequence (DNA): TGTGCCAGCCAAAACCGGCTTAGTTACAATGAGCAGTTCTTC. Amino acid sequence: CASQNRLSYNEQFF.